The 8 T cell receptor beta chains given below trace back to one sample, sequenced in a study of spatial heterogeneity in lung cancer. Study results and caveats: Higher tumor mutation counts went along with higher counts of expanded intratumoral alpha and beta TCRs.

TCRdb processed the 5' RACE reads anew with MiXCR; each CDR3 protein has one entry. The table has a few thousand distinct CDR3 sequences, more than 6.5% seen once. Their recognized antigens are unknown. Time point described: sample taken at primary tumor resection. The sample consisted of lung tumor tissue, taken at surgery. These receptors all come from a male donor with early-stage non-small cell lung cancer.

This clonotype is labeled medium-sized. The library was designed around alpha chains, so this beta chain is a stray read whose abundance carries little weight. The V call is TRBV12-3 or TRBV12-4, the J call TRBJ2-7; D gene unclear. Trimming pared 6 bases from V and 5 bases from J, leaving 23 bases between. The CDR3 runs to 16 residues. The CDR3 region is CASSLRAAVDPDEQYF. Written as DNA, the CDR3 is TGTGCCAGCAGCCTCCGGGCCGCTGTAGACCCCGACGAGCAGTACTTC.

In its sample, this clonotype ranks as medium-sized. In a library made to pick up alpha chains, this beta chain is a stray read with a size that means little. V is TRBV11-3 and J is TRBJ2-3; 14 nucleotides agree with TRBD2. The CDR3 runs to 18 residues. CDR1 is SGHNT and CDR2 is YENEEA in the germline V gene. V lost 5 bases, J lost 1 base, and 8 bases stayed unmatched. The CDR3 loop is CASSPLGLAGVRTDTQYF. CDR3 coding DNA: TGTGCCAGCAGCCCTCTGGGACTAGCGGGAGTACGCACAGATACGCAGTATTTT.

By share, this clonotype counts as large. A library made for alpha chains picked up this beta chain off target, so its size means little. The chain links TRBV14 to TRBJ1-2, with D unclear. This CDR3 has 13 amino acids. Germline-derived CDR1 and CDR2 are SGHDN and FVKESK. V was cut by 5 bases and J by 4 bases, with 11 bases left in between. The CDR3 nucleotides are TGTGCCAGCAGCTCGGCGGAGGGCTATGGCTACACCTTC. Translation: CASSSAEGYGYTF.

Sample share makes this clonotype medium-sized (0.01 to 0.1%). This beta chain is off target for a library built for alpha chains, so its abundance means little. This rearrangement joins TRBV28 to TRBJ2-6; D might be TRBD1 or TRBD2, each matching 5 bases. The CDR3 is 16 amino acids. Germline V lookup: CDR1 MDHEN, CDR2 SYDVKM. With 3 bases removed from V and 0 bases from J, the gap between germline ends came to 9 bases. The DNA of the CDR3 is TGTGCCAGCAGTTTGGGGACCATCTCTGGGGCCAACGTCCTGACTTTC. The encoded protein is CASSLGTISGANVLTF. Full variable domain (missing parts from reference TRBV28 and TRBJ2-6): DVKVTQSSRYLVKRTGEKVFLECVQDMDHENMFWYRQDPGLGLRLIYFSYDVKMKEKGDIPEGYSVSREKKERFSLILESASTNQTSMYLCASSLGTISGANVLTFGAGSRLTVL.

This clonotype was observed at least ten times. This beta chain appears as a stray read in a library generated for alpha chains; its size is not informative. The chain combines TRBV20-1 with TRBJ2-7; D gene uncertain. Per germline, CDR1 DFQATT and CDR2 SNEGSKA (reference sequence). The V end lost 3 bases, the J end lost 3 bases, and 6 bases lay between the germline ends. The CDR3 runs 11 residues. CDR3 DNA: TGCAGTGCTAGTGACAACTACGAGCAGTACTTC. It encodes CSASDNYEQYF.

This clonotype ranks as medium-sized. This beta chain lies outside the target of a library built for alpha chains; its clone size means little. For the CDR3, the DNA is TGTGCCAGCAGTTCAGGGGGAGAGGGAAACACCATATATTTT. Translating it yields CASSSGGEGNTIYF. The chain joins TRBV28 to TRBJ1-3, with 7 bases aligning to TRBD1. The junction had 4 bases not matched to a gene; V was cut back by 4 bases and J by 4 bases. The CDR3 is 14 amino acids. Germline loops: CDR1 MDHEN, CDR2 SYDVKM.

This clonotype was counted only a few times. In a library made to pick up alpha chains, this beta chain is a stray read with a size that means little. V usage is TRBV12-3 or TRBV12-4 and J usage is TRBJ2-1; D might be TRBD2 (6 bases). CDR3 length: 14 amino acids. V lost 7 bases and J lost 12, with 22 bases in between. For the CDR3, the DNA is TGTGCCAGCACCAATGGGGGGTTCGATCAGGTGCAGTTCTTC. Its protein is CASTNGGFDQVQFF.

This clonotype was seen at least ten times. Because the library targeted alpha chains, this beta chain is an off-target read whose size means little. The DNA for the CDR3 is TGTGCCATCAGTCCCAGGGGGTACGAGCAGTACGTC. Protein: CAISPRGYEQYV. The gene calls are TRBV10-3 and TRBJ2-7, with 7 bases identical to TRBD1. Germline CDR1 ENHRY, CDR2 SYGVKD. Losses at the gene ends were 5 bases for V and 4 bases for J; bases not matched to a gene: 2. The CDR3 length is 12 residues.